A single sample gave rise to the 3 T cell receptor beta chains below, sequenced in a study of T cells in Graves' hyperthyroidism and ophthalmopathy. The investigators amplified TCR beta CDR3 regions from RNA transcripts. In the first-round RT-PCR of the TCR CDR3, the HTBI primer set was used. TCRdb redid the calling of the multiplex PCR reads with MiXCR, one entry per CDR3 protein. The sample yields approximately 370,000 distinct CDR3 sequences, about 17% seen once. Specimen: blood. These receptors were taken from a woman in her 30s with Graves' hyperthyroidism that later progressed to Graves' ophthalmopathy.

The CDR3 sequence: CASSFEAGTYNEQFF. CDR3 sequence (DNA): TGCGCCAGCAGCTTCGAGGCGGGAACTTACAATGAGCAGTTCTTC. The rearrangement links TRBV5-1 to TRBJ2-1, with D possibly being TRBD2 (6 bases). V dropped 2 bases and J dropped 4 bases, with 13 bases sitting between them. CDR1 SGHRS and CDR2 YFSETQ come from the germline V gene. The CDR3 has 15 amino acids.

This clonotype came up a few times. The rearrangement joins TRBV3-1 to TRBJ2-5, with 12 bases that match TRBD2. The CDR3 spans 19 residues. V shed 0 bases and J 3 bases; nucleotides not matched to a gene: 11. Germline values: CDR1 LGHDT, CDR2 YNNKEL (reference sequence). CDR3 sequence: CASSQEGTSGRPSKETQYF. The CDR3 DNA reads as TGTGCCAGCAGCCAAGAGGGGACTAGCGGGCGGCCATCCAAAGAGACCCAGTACTTC.

At least ten counts were recorded for this clonotype. The rearrangement joins TRBV7-9 to TRBJ1-2, with D maybe TRBD1 (5 bases). V shed 4 bases and J shed 6 bases, with 18 bases lying between them. Germline V gives CDR1 SEHNR, CDR2 FQNEAQ (reference sequence). The CDR3 is made up of 15 amino acids. The CDR3 nucleotides are TGTGCCAGCAGCTACACGGGACTCACAAGTCATGGCTACACCTTC. Protein: CASSYTGLTSHGYTF.